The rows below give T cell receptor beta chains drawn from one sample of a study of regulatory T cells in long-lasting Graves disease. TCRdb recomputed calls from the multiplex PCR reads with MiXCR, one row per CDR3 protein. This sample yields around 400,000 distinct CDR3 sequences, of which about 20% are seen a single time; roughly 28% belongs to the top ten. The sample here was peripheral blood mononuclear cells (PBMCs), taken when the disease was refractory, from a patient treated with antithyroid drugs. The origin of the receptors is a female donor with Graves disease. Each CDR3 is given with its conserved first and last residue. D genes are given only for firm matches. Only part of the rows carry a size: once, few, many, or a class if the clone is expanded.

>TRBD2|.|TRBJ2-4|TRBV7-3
CASSLLAGDIQYF
TGTGCCAGCAGCTTACTAGCGGGAGACATTCAGTACTTC
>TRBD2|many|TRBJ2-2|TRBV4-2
CASSPHTSGRGTGELFF
TGTGCCAGCAGCCCACATACTAGCGGGAGGGGCACCGGGGAGCTGTTTTTT
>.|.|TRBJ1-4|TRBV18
CASSPGGTGEKLLF
TGTGCCAGCTCACCAGGGGGCACCGGCGAAAAACTGTTGTTT
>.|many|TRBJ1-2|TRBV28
CASSIMVAGDYGYTF
TGTGCCAGCAGTATAATGGTAGCTGGAGACTATGGCTACACCTTC
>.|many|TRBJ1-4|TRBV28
CASDRSPNEKLFF
TGTGCCAGCGACCGGAGCCCTAATGAAAAACTGTTTTTT
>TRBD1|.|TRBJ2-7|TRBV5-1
CASSPLSTGGFEQYF
TGCGCCAGCAGCCCCCTGTCGACAGGGGGTTTCGAGCAGTACTTC
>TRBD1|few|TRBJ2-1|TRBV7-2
CASTVQGDKYNEQFF
TGTGCCAGCACCGTCCAGGGGGATAAATACAATGAGCAGTTCTTC
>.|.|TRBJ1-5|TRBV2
CASSEFFAQPQHF
TGTGCCAGCAGTGAATTTTTTGCTCAGCCCCAGCATTTT
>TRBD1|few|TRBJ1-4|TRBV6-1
CASSDIDPGQGVF
TGTGCCAGCAGTGATATCGACCCGGGACAGGGGGTTTTT
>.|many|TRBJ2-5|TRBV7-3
CASSTGTQETQYF
TGTGCCAGCAGCACAGGGACTCAAGAGACCCAGTACTTC
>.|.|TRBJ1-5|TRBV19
CASGPTTSNQPQHF
TGTGCCAGTGGGCCTACAACTAGCAATCAGCCCCAGCATTTT
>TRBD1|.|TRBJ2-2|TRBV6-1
CASRSRQGNTGELFF
TGTGCCAGCAGAAGCCGACAGGGGAACACCGGGGAGCTGTTTTTT
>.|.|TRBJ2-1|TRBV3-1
CASRPGRNYYNEQFF
TGTGCCAGCAGACCCGGGCGGAACTACTACAATGAGCAGTTCTTC
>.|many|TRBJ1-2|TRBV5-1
CASSFDGENGYTF
TGCGCCAGCAGCTTTGACGGGGAAAATGGCTACACCTTC
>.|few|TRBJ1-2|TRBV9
CASSVGPFDYGYTF
TGTGCCAGCAGCGTAGGCCCCTTTGACTATGGCTACACCTTC
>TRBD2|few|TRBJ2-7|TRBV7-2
CASSFSSGKMDVQYF
TGTGCCAGCAGCTTCAGTAGCGGGAAAATGGATGTGCAGTACTTC
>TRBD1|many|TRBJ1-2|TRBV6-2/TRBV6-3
CASSYFRIGTGNYGYTF
TGTGCCAGCAGTTACTTTCGAATCGGGACAGGGAACTATGGCTACACCTTC
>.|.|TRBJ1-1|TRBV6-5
CASSYIYAATLNTEAFF
TGTGCCAGCAGTTACATTTACGCAGCAACCTTGAACACTGAAGCTTTCTTT
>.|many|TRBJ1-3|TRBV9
CASSPGVSSGNTIYF
TGTGCCAGCAGTCCGGGAGTTAGCTCTGGAAACACCATATATTTT
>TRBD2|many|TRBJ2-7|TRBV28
CASSSTSGSRREQYF
TGTGCCAGCAGTTCGACTAGCGGGAGCCGGAGGGAGCAGTACTTC
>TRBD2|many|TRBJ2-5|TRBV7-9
CASSHSIAGGETQYF
TGTGCCAGCAGCCATAGTATAGCGGGAGGAGAGACCCAGTACTTC
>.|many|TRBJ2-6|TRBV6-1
CASAIQGTGANVLTF
TGTGCCAGCGCGATACAGGGAACTGGGGCCAACGTCCTGACTTTC
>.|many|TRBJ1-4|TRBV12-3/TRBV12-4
CASSRLEKLFF
TGTGCCAGCAGTCGTCTTGAAAAACTGTTTTTT
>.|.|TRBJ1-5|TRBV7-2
CASTLSGAGGSNQPQHF
TGTGCCAGCACCCTGTCGGGAGCGGGAGGCAGCAATCAGCCCCAGCATTTT
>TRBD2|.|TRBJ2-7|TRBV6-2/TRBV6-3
CASGSGTTASYEQYF
TGTGCCAGCGGATCCGGGACTACAGCGTCCTACGAGCAGTACTTC
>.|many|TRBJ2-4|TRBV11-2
CASSLGIGGRNIQYF
TGTGCCAGCAGCTTAGGTATCGGGGGCAGGAACATTCAGTACTTC
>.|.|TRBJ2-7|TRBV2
CASSARTQDYEQYF
TGTGCCAGCAGTGCTAGGACTCAGGACTACGAGCAGTACTTC
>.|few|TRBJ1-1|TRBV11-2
CASSPSTVNTEAFF
TGTGCCAGCAGCCCATCGACAGTGAACACTGAAGCTTTCTTT
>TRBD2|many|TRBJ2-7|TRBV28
CASRPTGTSGRGYEQYF
TGTGCCAGCAGACCGACCGGGACTAGCGGGAGAGGTTACGAGCAGTACTTC
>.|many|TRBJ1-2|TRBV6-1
CANRRANYGYTF
TGTGCCAACCGAAGAGCCAACTATGGCTACACCTTC
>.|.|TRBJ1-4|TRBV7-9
CASSFGQKNEKLFF
TGTGCCAGCAGTTTCGGACAGAAAAATGAAAAACTGTTTTTT
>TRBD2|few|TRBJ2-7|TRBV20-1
CSASGTSSYEQYF
TGCAGTGCTTCTGGGACTAGCTCCTACGAGCAGTACTTC
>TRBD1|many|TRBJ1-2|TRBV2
CASTGTEGGYTF
TGTGCCAGCACAGGGACAGAAGGGGGCTACACCTTC
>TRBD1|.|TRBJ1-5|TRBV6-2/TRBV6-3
CASSNWTGDSNQPQRF
TGTGCCAGCAGTAATTGGACAGGGGACAGCAATCAGCCCCAGCGTTTT
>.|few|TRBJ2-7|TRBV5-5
CASSFVPSYEQYF
TGTGCCAGCAGCTTTGTTCCATCCTACGAGCAGTACTTC
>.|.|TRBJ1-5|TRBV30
CAWSVRRSGDQPQHF
TGTGCCTGGAGTGTACGAAGGTCCGGGGATCAGCCCCAGCATTTT
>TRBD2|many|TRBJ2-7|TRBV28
CASATLSTSGGRYEQYF
TGTGCCAGCGCAACCCTATCGACTAGCGGGGGACGATACGAGCAGTACTTC
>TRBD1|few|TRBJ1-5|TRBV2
CASSGGQGRINQPQHF
TGTGCCAGCAGCGGGGGACAGGGGCGTATCAATCAGCCCCAGCATTTT
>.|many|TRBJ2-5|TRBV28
CASSTSWDTRRGTQYF
TGTGCCAGCAGTACTTCCTGGGACACCCGACGGGGGACCCAGTACTTC
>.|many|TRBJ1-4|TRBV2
CASSDVWGVNEKLFF
TGTGCCAGCAGTGATGTGTGGGGGGTAAATGAAAAACTGTTTTTT
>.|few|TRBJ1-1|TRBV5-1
CASSLSGDKLNTEAFF
TGCGCCAGCAGCTTATCGGGGGACAAACTGAACACTGAAGCTTTCTTT
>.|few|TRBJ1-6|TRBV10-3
CATHRGENSPLHF
TGTGCCACTCACCGCGGGGAGAATTCACCCCTCCACTTT
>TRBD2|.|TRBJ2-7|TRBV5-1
CASSRGLAGAGASEQYF
TGCGCCAGCAGCCGGGGACTAGCGGGAGCTGGGGCTAGCGAGCAGTACTTC
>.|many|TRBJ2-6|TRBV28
CASSFIVSGANVLTF
TGTGCCAGCAGTTTCATAGTTTCTGGGGCCAACGTCCTGACTTTC
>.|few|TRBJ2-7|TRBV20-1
CSARGVDREVYEQYF
TGCAGTGCTAGAGGAGTCGACAGGGAGGTCTACGAGCAGTACTTC
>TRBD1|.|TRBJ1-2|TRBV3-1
CASRQTGSGYTF
TGTGCCAGCAGGCAGACAGGGAGTGGCTACACCTTC
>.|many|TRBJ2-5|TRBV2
CASNREDPQETQYF
TGTGCCAGCAACCGAGAAGATCCCCAAGAGACCCAGTACTTC
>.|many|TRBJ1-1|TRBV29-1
CSVDERTANTEAFF
TGCAGCGTTGACGAACGGACAGCGAACACTGAAGCTTTCTTT